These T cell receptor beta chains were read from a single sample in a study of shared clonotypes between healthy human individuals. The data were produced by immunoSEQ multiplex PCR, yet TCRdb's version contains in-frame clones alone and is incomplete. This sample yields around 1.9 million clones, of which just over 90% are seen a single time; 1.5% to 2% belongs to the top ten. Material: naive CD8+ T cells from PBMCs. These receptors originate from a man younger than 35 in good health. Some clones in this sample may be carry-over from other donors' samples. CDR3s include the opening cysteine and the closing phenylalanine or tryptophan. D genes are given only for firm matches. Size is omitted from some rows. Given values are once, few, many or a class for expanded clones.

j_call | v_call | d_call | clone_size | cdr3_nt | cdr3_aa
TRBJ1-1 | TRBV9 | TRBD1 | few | TGTGCCAGCAGGGCAGGACAGGGAGTATACACTGAAGCTTTCTTT | CASRAGQGVYTEAFF
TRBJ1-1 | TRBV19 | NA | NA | TGTGCCAGTAGTGCCCGGGGCTTCACTGAAGCTTTCTTT | CASSARGFTEAFF
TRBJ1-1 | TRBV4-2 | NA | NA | TGTGCCAGCAGCCAAGAGCTGGCCCTGGGCACTGAAGCTTTCTTT | CASSQELALGTEAFF
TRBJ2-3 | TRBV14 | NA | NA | TGTGCCAGCAGCCTTTGGCAGGGTGCAGATACGCAGTATTTT | CASSLWQGADTQYF
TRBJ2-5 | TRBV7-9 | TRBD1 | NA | TGTGCCAGCAGCTCTTGGGACAGAGGGCAAGAGACCCAGTACTTC | CASSSWDRGQETQYF
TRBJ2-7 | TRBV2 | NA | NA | TGTGCCAGCAGTGAAATCTTCTACGAGCAGTACTTC | CASSEIFYEQYF
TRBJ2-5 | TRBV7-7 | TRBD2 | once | TGTGCCAGCAGTTACAGTCCGGGACTAGCGGGAGTCTTAGAGACCCAGTACTTC | CASSYSPGLAGVLETQYF
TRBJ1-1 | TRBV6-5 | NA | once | TGTGCCAGCAGCCCCGGATCATGGGGGACTGAAGCTTTCTTT | CASSPGSWGTEAFF
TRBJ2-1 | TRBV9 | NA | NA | TGTGCCAGCAGCGAGAGCCCCCTCGCCTACAATGAGCAGTTCTTC | CASSESPLAYNEQFF
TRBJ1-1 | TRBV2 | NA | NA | TGTGCCAGCAGTGAAAGGGCCTCGGGGGGAGGGACTGAAGCTTTCTTT | CASSERASGGGTEAFF
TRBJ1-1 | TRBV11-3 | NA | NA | TGTGCCAGCAGCGATTACGGGAACACTGAAGCTTTCTTT | CASSDYGNTEAFF
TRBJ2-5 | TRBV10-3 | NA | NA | TGTGCCATCAGTGTGGGCAGCTTGGAGACCCAGTACTTC | CAISVGSLETQYF
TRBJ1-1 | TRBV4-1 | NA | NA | TGCGCCAGCAGCCCTATTCAGAGCACTGAAGCTTTCTTT | CASSPIQSTEAFF
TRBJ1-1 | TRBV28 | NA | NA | TGTGCCAGCAGTTTCCCTGAGAAGGGGGGTGAGGGGGACAACACTGAAGCTTTCTTT | CASSFPEKGGEGDNTEAFF
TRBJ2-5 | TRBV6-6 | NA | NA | TGTGCCAGCAGTTACTTCGGGTACCAAGAGACCCAGTACTTC | CASSYFGYQETQYF
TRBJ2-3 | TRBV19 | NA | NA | TGTGCCAGTAGTCCTTCTGCGGGAGATACGCAGTATTTT | CASSPSAGDTQYF
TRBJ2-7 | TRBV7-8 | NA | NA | TGTGCCAGCAGCTTAGCGCTAGAAGGAGCAAGTTACGAGCAGTACTTC | CASSLALEGASYEQYF
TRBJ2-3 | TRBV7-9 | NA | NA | TGTGCCAGCAGCTCCTTACAGGGTCCGGCAGATACGCAGTATTTT | CASSSLQGPADTQYF
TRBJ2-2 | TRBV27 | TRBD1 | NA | TGTGCCAGCAGTTCCAACAGGGGGGACACCGGGGAGCTGTTTTTT | CASSSNRGDTGELFF
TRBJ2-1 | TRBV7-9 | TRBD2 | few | TGTGCCAGCAGCCGAAGGACTAGCGGTTCCTACAATGAGCAGTTCTTC | CASSRRTSGSYNEQFF
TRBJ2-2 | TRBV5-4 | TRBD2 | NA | TGTGCCAGCAGCCCATGGACTAGCACGGGCACCGGGGAGCTGTTTTTT | CASSPWTSTGTGELFF
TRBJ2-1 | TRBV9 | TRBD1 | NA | TGTGCCAGCAGCGTAGAGGGACAGGGAACCGAGCAGTTCTTC | CASSVEGQGTEQFF
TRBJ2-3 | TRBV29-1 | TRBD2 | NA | TGCAGCGTAACGGGACTAGCGGGAGTCCTCACAGATACGCAGTATTTT | CSVTGLAGVLTDTQYF
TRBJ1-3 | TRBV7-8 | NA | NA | TGTGCCAGCAGCTTAAATTTTCGGGGGCCCGGAAACACCATATATTTT | CASSLNFRGPGNTIYF
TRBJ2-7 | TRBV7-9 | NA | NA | TGTGCCAGCAGCCCTTCGAGCGAGCAGTACTTC | CASSPSSEQYF
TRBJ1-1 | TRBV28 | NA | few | TGTGCCAGCAGTTTATCACGAGAGACTGAAGCTTTCTTT | CASSLSRETEAFF
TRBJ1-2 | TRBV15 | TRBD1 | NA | TGTGCCACCAGCAGAGGGACAGGGGGCGAGAACACCTTC | CATSRGTGGENTF
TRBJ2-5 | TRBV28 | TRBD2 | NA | TGTGCCAGCAGTTTATATGGTAGGGGACTAGCGGATAAAGAGACCCAGTACTTC | CASSLYGRGLADKETQYF
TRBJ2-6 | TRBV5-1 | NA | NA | TGCGCCAGCAGCTTGGGGACTCGGGACAAATCAATCTCTGGGGCCAACGTCCTGACTTTC | CASSLGTRDKSISGANVLTF
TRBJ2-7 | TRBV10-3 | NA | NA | TGTGCCATCAGTGAGTTAAACGAGCAGTACTTC | CAISELNEQYF
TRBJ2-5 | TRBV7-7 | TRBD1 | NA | TGTGCCAGCAGCTTCGCACGGACAGGGATCCAAGAGACCCAGTACTTC | CASSFARTGIQETQYF
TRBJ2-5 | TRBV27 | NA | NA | TGTGCCAGCAGCGCAATGGGGACCCAGTACTTC | CASSAMGTQYF
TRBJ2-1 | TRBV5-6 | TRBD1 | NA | TGTGCCAGCAGCGATTGGACAGGGGGCTACAATGAGCAGTTCTTC | CASSDWTGGYNEQFF
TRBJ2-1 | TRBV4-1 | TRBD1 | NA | TGCGCCAGCAGACACACCGGGACAGGGTGGGATGAGCAGTTCTTC | CASRHTGTGWDEQFF
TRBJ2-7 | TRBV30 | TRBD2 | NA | TGTGCCTGGACTAGCGGTTCCTACGAGCAGTACTTC | CAWTSGSYEQYF
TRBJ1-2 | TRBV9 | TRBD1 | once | TGTGCCAGCAGCGTAAACCAAAACCCCGGGACAGCCTATGGCTACACCTTC | CASSVNQNPGTAYGYTF
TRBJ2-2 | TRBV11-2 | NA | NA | TGTGCCAGCAGCACCCGCGGCCCAGCGGGCGTCTCCCCCGGGGAGCTGTTTTTT | CASSTRGPAGVSPGELFF
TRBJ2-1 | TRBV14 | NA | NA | TGTGCCAGCCGACAGGATATTTACAATGAGCAGTTCTTC | CASRQDIYNEQFF
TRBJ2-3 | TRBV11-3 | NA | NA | TGTGCCAGCAGCCCGACTCGGCGCACAGATACGCAGTATTTT | CASSPTRRTDTQYF
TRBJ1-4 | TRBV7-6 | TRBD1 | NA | TGTGCCAGCAGCTTAGCGCGTAGGACAGGTTGGGAAAAACTGTTTTTT | CASSLARRTGWEKLFF
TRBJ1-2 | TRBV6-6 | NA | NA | TGTGCCAGCAGTACCCGTGGGGGGGACTATGGCTACACCTTC | CASSTRGGDYGYTF
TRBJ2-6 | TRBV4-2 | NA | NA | TGTGCCAGCAGCCAAGCGAGGGCAAATCCCGCTGGGGCCAACGTCCTGACTTTC | CASSQARANPAGANVLTF
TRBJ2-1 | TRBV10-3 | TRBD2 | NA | TGTGCCATTGGGACTAGCGGCCCAAATGAGCAGTTCTTC | CAIGTSGPNEQFF
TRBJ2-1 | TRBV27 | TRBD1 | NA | TGTGCCAGCAGTCCTCTGACAGGGGCGAGCTCCTACAATGAGCAGTTCTTC | CASSPLTGASSYNEQFF
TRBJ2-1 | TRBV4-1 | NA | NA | TGCGCCAGCAGTCAAAAAGCCGTTAATGAGCAGTTCTTC | CASSQKAVNEQFF
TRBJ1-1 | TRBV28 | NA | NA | TGTGCCAGCAGTTTGCGGGGCACTGAAGCTTTCTTT | CASSLRGTEAFF
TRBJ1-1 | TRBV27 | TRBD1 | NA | TGTGCCAGCAGTTGGGCGGGACAGGGGGACACTGAAGCTTTCTTT | CASSWAGQGDTEAFF
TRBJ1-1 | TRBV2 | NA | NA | TGTGCCAGCAGGGCCGGGACGAGGACTGAAGCTTTCTTT | CASRAGTRTEAFF
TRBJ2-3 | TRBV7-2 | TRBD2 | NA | TGTGCCAGCAGCTTAATTCGGACTAGCTATGTAGATACGCAGTATTTT | CASSLIRTSYVDTQYF
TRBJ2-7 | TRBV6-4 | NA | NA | TGTGCCAGCAACGATCACGATCCGGGGGGCAACTCAATTCCCTACGAGCAGTACTTC | CASNDHDPGGNSIPYEQYF
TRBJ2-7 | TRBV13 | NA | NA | TGTGCCAGCAGCTTAGGGGTAGCCCGCTACGAGCAGTACTTC | CASSLGVARYEQYF
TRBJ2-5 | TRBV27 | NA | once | TGTGCCAGCAGTGTCCGCATTGGGTGGGAGACCCAGTACTTC | CASSVRIGWETQYF
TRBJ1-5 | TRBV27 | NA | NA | TGTGCCAGCCGGGGGTGGGATAGCAATCAGCCCCAGCATTTT | CASRGWDSNQPQHF
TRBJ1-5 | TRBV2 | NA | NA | TGTGCCAGCAGCACATTGGATTGGACCGTGTATCAGCCCCAGCATTTT | CASSTLDWTVYQPQHF
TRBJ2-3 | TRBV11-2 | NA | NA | TGTGCCAGCAGCATCTCAGAAATCCACGGCACAGATACGCAGTATTTT | CASSISEIHGTDTQYF
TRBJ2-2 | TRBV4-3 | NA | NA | TGCGCCAGCAGCCAAGATCACATAACGAACACCGGGGAGCTGTTTTTT | CASSQDHITNTGELFF
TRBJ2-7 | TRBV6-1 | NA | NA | TGTGCCAGCAGTGAAGGCAGATCCTACGAGCAGTACTTC | CASSEGRSYEQYF